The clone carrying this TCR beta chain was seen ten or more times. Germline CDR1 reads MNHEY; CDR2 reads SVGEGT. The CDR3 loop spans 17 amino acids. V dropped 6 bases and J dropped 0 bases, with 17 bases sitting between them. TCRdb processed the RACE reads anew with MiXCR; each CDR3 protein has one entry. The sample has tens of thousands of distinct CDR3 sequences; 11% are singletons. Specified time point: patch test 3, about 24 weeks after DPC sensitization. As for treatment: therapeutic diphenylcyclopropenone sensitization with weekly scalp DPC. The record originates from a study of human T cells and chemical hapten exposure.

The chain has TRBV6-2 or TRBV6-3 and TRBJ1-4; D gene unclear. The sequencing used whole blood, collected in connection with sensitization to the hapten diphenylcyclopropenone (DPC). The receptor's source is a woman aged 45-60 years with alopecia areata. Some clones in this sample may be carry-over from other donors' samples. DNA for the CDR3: TGTGCCAGCAGCGCGCAACCTGGTACGGCAACTAATGAAAAACTGTTTTTT. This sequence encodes CASSAQPGTATNEKLFF.